These T cell receptor beta chains were read from a single sample in a study of Ad26.COV2.S vaccination and SARS-CoV-2 variants. Here immunoSEQ multiplex PCR was the method, and the copy in TCRdb shows in-frame clones only, minus some. The table lists 440,000 or so clones, 70% to 90% of them singletons. The sample in question was peripheral blood, obtained in a trial of Ad26.COV2.S vaccine versus placebo. These receptors all come from a person between 18 and 60 years old who received the Ad26.COV2.S COVID-19 vaccine or a placebo. CDR3s include the opening cysteine and the closing phenylalanine or tryptophan. The order of the fields is J gene, D gene, clone size, V gene, CDR3 protein, CDR3 DNA. A D gene is named only where the DNA matches it firmly. The listing skips clone size in some rows; elsewhere it reads once, few, many or a size class.

j_call: TRBJ1-1; d_call: TRBD1; clone_size: once; v_call: TRBV19; cdr3_aa: CASSVTSPTGAKEAFF; cdr3_nt: TGTGCCAGTAGTGTAACCTCCCCGACAGGGGCTAAGGAAGCTTTCTTT
j_call: TRBJ2-7; d_call: NA; clone_size: few; v_call: TRBV6-5; cdr3_aa: CASSNPGTPPYEQYF; cdr3_nt: TGTGCCAGCAGTAATCCCGGGACGCCGCCCTACGAGCAGTACTTC
j_call: TRBJ1-3; d_call: TRBD1; clone_size: NA; v_call: TRBV5-1; cdr3_aa: CASSLVPDRTNTIYF; cdr3_nt: TGCGCCAGCAGCTTGGTACCGGACAGGACAAACACCATATATTTT
j_call: TRBJ2-5; d_call: NA; clone_size: NA; v_call: TRBV7-2; cdr3_aa: CASSLVAQETQYF; cdr3_nt: TGTGCCAGCAGCTTAGTGGCCCAAGAGACCCAGTACTTC
j_call: TRBJ1-3; d_call: NA; clone_size: NA; v_call: TRBV20-1; cdr3_aa: CSASGATGSGNTIYF; cdr3_nt: TGCAGTGCTAGTGGGGCGACAGGCTCTGGAAACACCATATATTTT
j_call: TRBJ2-3; d_call: TRBD1; clone_size: NA; v_call: TRBV2; cdr3_aa: CASSDPGQGGILADTQYF; cdr3_nt: TGTGCCAGCAGTGACCCCGGACAGGGTGGTATATTGGCAGATACGCAGTATTTT
j_call: TRBJ1-1; d_call: TRBD1; clone_size: NA; v_call: TRBV18; cdr3_aa: CASSPSWTGQNTEAFF; cdr3_nt: TGTGCCAGCTCACCTTCCTGGACAGGTCAGAACACTGAAGCTTTCTTT
j_call: TRBJ2-2; d_call: NA; clone_size: NA; v_call: TRBV5-1; cdr3_aa: CASKVGLISHTGELFF; cdr3_nt: TGCGCCAGCAAGGTCGGACTCATCTCCCACACCGGGGAGCTGTTTTTT
j_call: TRBJ1-3; d_call: TRBD1; clone_size: NA; v_call: TRBV5-6; cdr3_aa: CASSGDRIGTIYF; cdr3_nt: TGTGCCAGCAGCGGGGACAGGATAGGGACCATATATTTT
j_call: TRBJ2-2; d_call: NA; clone_size: NA; v_call: TRBV2; cdr3_aa: CASSVQGGFGELFF; cdr3_nt: TGTGCCAGCAGTGTCCAGGGAGGCTTCGGGGAGCTGTTTTTT
j_call: TRBJ1-1; d_call: NA; clone_size: NA; v_call: TRBV7-2; cdr3_aa: CASSLVGVMNTEAFF; cdr3_nt: TGTGCCAGCAGCTTAGTTGGAGTAATGAACACTGAAGCTTTCTTT
j_call: TRBJ2-1; d_call: NA; clone_size: once; v_call: TRBV7-9; cdr3_aa: CASSPGTSFNEQFF; cdr3_nt: TGTGCCAGCAGCCCCGGGACTTCCTTCAATGAGCAGTTCTTC
j_call: TRBJ2-1; d_call: NA; clone_size: NA; v_call: TRBV7-2; cdr3_aa: CASSSQPAREQFF; cdr3_nt: TGTGCCAGCAGCAGCCAGCCCGCCCGTGAGCAGTTCTTC
j_call: TRBJ1-2; d_call: NA; clone_size: NA; v_call: TRBV2; cdr3_aa: CASSKEGSGYTF; cdr3_nt: TGTGCCAGCAGTAAAGAAGGCAGTGGCTACACCTTC
j_call: TRBJ2-7; d_call: TRBD2; clone_size: NA; v_call: TRBV5-5; cdr3_aa: CASSSLAGPSYEQYF; cdr3_nt: TGTGCCAGCAGCTCCCTAGCGGGCCCATCCTACGAGCAGTACTTC
j_call: TRBJ2-1; d_call: NA; clone_size: once; v_call: TRBV28; cdr3_aa: CASSSTGLRDEQFF; cdr3_nt: TGTGCCAGCAGTTCGACAGGCCTCCGGGATGAGCAGTTCTTC
j_call: TRBJ2-5; d_call: NA; clone_size: NA; v_call: TRBV3-1/TRBV3-2; cdr3_aa: CASSQEAPLRHQETQYF; cdr3_nt: TGTGCCAGCAGCCAAGAGGCCCCACTGAGGCACCAAGAGACCCAGTACTTC
j_call: TRBJ1-1; d_call: NA; clone_size: NA; v_call: TRBV7-9; cdr3_aa: CAGKHGTEAFF; cdr3_nt: TGTGCCGGGAAACACGGGACTGAAGCTTTCTTT
j_call: TRBJ2-5; d_call: NA; clone_size: NA; v_call: TRBV19; cdr3_aa: CASSIESGGRETQYF; cdr3_nt: TGTGCCAGTAGTATAGAGTCGGGGGGCCGGGAGACCCAGTACTTC
j_call: TRBJ1-2; d_call: TRBD1; clone_size: few; v_call: TRBV7-9; cdr3_aa: CASSPDRVGGYTF; cdr3_nt: TGTGCCAGCAGCCCGGACAGGGTTGGCGGCTACACCTTC
j_call: TRBJ1-6; d_call: NA; clone_size: NA; v_call: TRBV4-3; cdr3_aa: CASSQDNGVNLHF; cdr3_nt: TGCGCCAGCAGCCAAGATAATGGGGTGAACCTCCACTTT
j_call: TRBJ1-3; d_call: NA; clone_size: NA; v_call: TRBV28; cdr3_aa: CASSLFRGTGNTIYF; cdr3_nt: TGTGCCAGCAGTTTATTTCGGGGGACTGGAAACACCATATATTTT
j_call: TRBJ2-1; d_call: NA; clone_size: NA; v_call: TRBV1; cdr3_aa: CTSWRRDYNEQFF; cdr3_nt: TGCACCAGTTGGAGGCGGGACTACAATGAGCAGTTCTTC
j_call: TRBJ2-2; d_call: NA; clone_size: NA; v_call: TRBV6-2/TRBV6-3; cdr3_aa: CASSYPPTGLSTGELFF; cdr3_nt: TGTGCCAGCAGTTACCCTCCTACAGGGCTCAGCACCGGGGAGCTGTTTTTT